This T cell receptor beta chain was sequenced in a study of breast tumors, draining lymph nodes, adjacent tissues (dated by TCRdb to between 2015 and 2016). Some background on the complete study: TCR beta repertoires were compared across tumor, adjacent nontumor tissue and axillary lymph nodes obtained from breast cancer patients. In human breast cancer, the study set out to assess how tumor, surrounding tissue and draining lymph node repertoires relate to one another and whether T cells might be exchanged between them. Points the paper makes about the study in general: The conclusion that tumor T cells originate in lymph nodes was framed as consistent with a hypothesis rather than directly demonstrated. Tumor T-cell repertoires showed less diversity than lymph node repertoires and more diversity than nontumor tissue repertoires, and tumor T-cell repertoires showed preferential V and J gene usage. The similarity between tumor and nontumor tissue repertoires was significantly greater in luminal-like breast cancer than in basal-like breast cancer. The data were judged consistent with most tumor T cells deriving from the lymph node and then expanding within tumor tissue.

Lymph node samples were obtained from the axillary draining lymph nodes of breast cancer patients. Sequencing instrument: Illumina HiSeq 2000. TCR beta chain libraries were generated through multiplex PCR amplification. The amplified TCR beta chain products were analyzed by high-throughput sequencing. The raw public data were reprocessed by TCRdb itself: fastp quality trimming at Q25, MiXCR clonotype calling, in-frame beta chains only. Rows are combined by CDR3 protein, so each entry shows the most common genes and DNA. This sample lists 200,000 or so distinct CDR3 sequences; 31% were detected once. The biggest ten clones account for approximately 4.5% of the sample. On this clonotype itself: Its antigen is not yet known. This clone may be a read error of a much larger clone one base away.

Spanning cysteine to phenylalanine, the CDR3 consists of 19 amino acids. Only the CDR3 region is kept as DNA, spanning 57 bases read in frame from base 1. Sequences MDHEN (CDR1) and SYDVKM (CDR2) are obtained from the germline V gene. This receptor chain uses TRBV28 and TRBJ1-6; TRBD1 might be the D gene, on 6 matching bases. Sequenced: axillary lymph node tissue. This TCR was sampled from a female donor with breast cancer. Some clones in this sample may be carry-over from other donors' samples. At the DNA level, the sequence is TGCGCCAGCAGTGAGTCTAGGGGCTTGTTAGAACAGGGTAATTCACCCCTCCACTTT. Translated, this gives CASSESRGLLEQGNSPLHF.